This T cell receptor (beta chain) is drawn from a study of tumor-infiltrating lymphocytes in primary liver carcinoma. Study-level information: Patients were men and women aged 30 to 69 years.

The CDR3 runs to 14 residues. The germline V gene has CDR1 MDHEN and CDR2 SYDVKM. RNA was extracted from whole blood without cell sorting, alongside germline DNA. Before the surgical procedure, approximately 4 milliliters of peripheral blood were collected. As concerns this clonotype: Its antigen is as yet unknown. At one of its ends the junction is not consistent with the germline gene, which may arise from a read error.

General study points: Top-250-clone fractions were significantly higher in tumors than in blood (p = 0.039).

Priming with a constant-region primer yielded TCR beta cDNA from 500 ng total RNA. Three rounds of nested multiplex PCR with slightly modified ARM-PCR produced TCR beta libraries. The two initial PCR rounds, ten to eleven cycles each, used TRBV1-TRBV30 forward and C-beta reverse primers. TCRdb independently ran MiXCR on the multiplex PCR reads; one entry per CDR3 protein. The top ten clones hold about 6% of a sample with 300,000 to 400,000 distinct CDR3 sequences, less than 75% of them seen once. The chain uses TRBV28 and TRBJ2-3, with D possibly TRBD2 on 5 matching bases. The receptor's source is a man aged 35 to 55 with primary liver carcinoma and hepatitis B virus infection. The sample comprised peripheral blood. The CDR3 nucleotides read TGTGCCAGCAGTCCATATCCTAGCACACATACGCAGTATTTT. Its translation: CASSPYPSTHTQYF.